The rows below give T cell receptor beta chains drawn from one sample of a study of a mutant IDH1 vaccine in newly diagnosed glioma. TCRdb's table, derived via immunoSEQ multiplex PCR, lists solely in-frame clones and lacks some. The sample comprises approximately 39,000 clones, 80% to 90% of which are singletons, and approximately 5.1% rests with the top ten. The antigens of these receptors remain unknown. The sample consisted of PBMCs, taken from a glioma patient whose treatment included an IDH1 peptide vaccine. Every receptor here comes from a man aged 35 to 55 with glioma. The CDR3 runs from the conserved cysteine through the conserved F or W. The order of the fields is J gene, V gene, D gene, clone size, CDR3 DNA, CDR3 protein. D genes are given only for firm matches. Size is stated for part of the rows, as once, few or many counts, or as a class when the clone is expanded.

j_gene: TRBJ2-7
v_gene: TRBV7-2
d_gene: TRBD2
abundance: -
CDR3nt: TGTGCCAGCAGCTTAGTAGCGGGGGGCCAGTGGGAGCAGTACTTC
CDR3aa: CASSLVAGGQWEQYF

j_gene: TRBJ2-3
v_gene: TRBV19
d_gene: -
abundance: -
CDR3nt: TGTGCCAGTAGTATAGGTAGCAGCCTAAGCACAGATACGCAGTATTTT
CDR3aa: CASSIGSSLSTDTQYF

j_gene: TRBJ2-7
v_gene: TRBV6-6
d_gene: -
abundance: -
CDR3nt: TGTGCCAGCAGTGCAACCTACGAGCAGTACTTC
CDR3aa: CASSATYEQYF

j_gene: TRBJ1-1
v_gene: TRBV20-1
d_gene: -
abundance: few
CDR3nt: TGCAGTGCTAGTCCGGCCCGGGCAGCTTTCTTT
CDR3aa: CSASPARAAFF

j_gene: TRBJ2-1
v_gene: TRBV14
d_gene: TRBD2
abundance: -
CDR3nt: TGTGCCAGCAGCCAGGGCCCTAGCGGGAGGTTCTACAATGAGCAGTTCTTC
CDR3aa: CASSQGPSGRFYNEQFF

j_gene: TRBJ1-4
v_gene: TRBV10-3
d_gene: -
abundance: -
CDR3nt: TGTGCCATCAGTGGTGACCAGGCGGGGAATAATGAAAAACTGTTTTTT
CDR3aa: CAISGDQAGNNEKLFF

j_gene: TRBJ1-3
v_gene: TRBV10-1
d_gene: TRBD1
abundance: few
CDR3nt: TGCGCCAGCACCGGAGTCGGACAGGGAGCAGGAAACACCATATATTTT
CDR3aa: CASTGVGQGAGNTIYF

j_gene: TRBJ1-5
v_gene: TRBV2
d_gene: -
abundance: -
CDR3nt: TGTGCCAGCAGTCCAGCGGGGGGTTCATGGCCCCAGCATTTT
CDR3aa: CASSPAGGSWPQHF

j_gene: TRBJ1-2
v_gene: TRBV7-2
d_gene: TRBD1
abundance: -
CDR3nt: TGTGCCAGCAGCGCGGGACAGGGCTATGGCTACACCTTC
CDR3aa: CASSAGQGYGYTF

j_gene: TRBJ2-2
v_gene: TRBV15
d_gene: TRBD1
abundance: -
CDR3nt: TGTGCCACCAGCAGTGAACAGGGGCTATGGTACACCGGGGAGCTGTTTTTT
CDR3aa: CATSSEQGLWYTGELFF

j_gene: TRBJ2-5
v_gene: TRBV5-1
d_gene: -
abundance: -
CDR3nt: TGCGCCAGCATGCCCAAACCACGGGGGCCGCGCCCGTGGACCCAGTACTTC
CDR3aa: CASMPKPRGPRPWTQYF

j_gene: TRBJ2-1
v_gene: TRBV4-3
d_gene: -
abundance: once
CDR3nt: TGCGCCAGCAGCCAAGATCAAAAGTTCAATGAGCAGTTCTTC
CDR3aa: CASSQDQKFNEQFF

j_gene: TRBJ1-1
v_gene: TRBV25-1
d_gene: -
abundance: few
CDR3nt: TGTGCCAGCAGTGAGTTCAAAGCCGGTGAAGCTTTCTTT
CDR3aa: CASSEFKAGEAFF

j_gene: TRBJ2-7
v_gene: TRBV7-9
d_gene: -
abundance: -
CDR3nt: TGTGCCAGCAGCTTTAAGGGAAGGGAGGAGCAGTACTTC
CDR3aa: CASSFKGREEQYF